This T cell receptor beta chain was obtained from a study of cytomegalovirus exposure and HLA in healthy donors. Findings and limits, study-wide: Later analysis placed DRB1 highest and HLA-C lowest in TCR association rates, which differed by HLA locus. Serostatus for CMV was the only available immune exposure information. A later analysis linked a missense DCLRE1C variant to TCR beta V- and J-gene trimming. It was reportedly the case that the classifier diagnosed cytomegalovirus status with high specificity and sensitivity.

Points on this clone: Its specificity is not known.

With 60 Vbeta and 13 Jbeta primers, the PCR was carried out. Profiled with immunoSEQ multiplex PCR; TCRdb holds only in-frame clones, not every one. The repertoire consists of more than 90,000 clones, with about 70% occurring once and the leading ten covering approximately 0.9%. The CDR3 length is 17 residues. Germline loops: CDR1 LGHNA, CDR2 YSLEER. The junction had 14 bases not matched to a gene; V was cut back by 5 bases and J by 6 bases. The TCR comes from a woman under 40 in good health and CMV-seronegative. This rearrangement joins TRBV4-3 to TRBJ2-2; TRBD1 aligns across 8 bases. The sequenced sample was PBMCs. CDR3: CASSKFYKQGDSGELFF. CDR3 nucleotides: TGCGCCAGCAGCAAATTCTACAAACAGGGGGATTCCGGGGAGCTGTTTTTT.